Each of the 22 T cell receptor beta chains below was sequenced from the same sample in a study of T cells after yellow fever vaccination. In TCRdb, the 5' RACE reads were re-called with MiXCR into one record per CDR3 protein. The sample holds around 340,000 distinct CDR3 sequences; 8.7% are singletons and the top ten take roughly 18%. Here the sequenced sample was PBMCs, taken on the day of the first yellow fever vaccination. These receptors originate from a man in his late teens or twenties who received the YFV17D yellow fever vaccine.

Written as DNA, the CDR3 is TGTGCCAGCAGTGCCTCATTCGCGGGGGCCGAAAAACTGTTTTTT. Residues: CASSASFAGAEKLFF. This rearrangement joins TRBV27 to TRBJ1-4; a possible D gene is TRBD1 (6 bases). Trimming left V 5 bases short and J 8 bases short, with 18 bases between. Germline V lookup: CDR1 MNHEY, CDR2 SMNVEV (reference sequence). This CDR3 has 15 residues.

The J gene is TRBJ2-1, the V gene TRBV20-1; 9 nucleotides agree with TRBD1. Germline V lookup: CDR1 DFQATT, CDR2 SNEGSKA (reference sequence). The ends lost 2 bases at V and 10 bases at J; junction bases unmatched: 12. The CDR3 extends over 15 amino acids. The CDR3 here is CSARPTGTGLGEQFF. CDR3 sequence (DNA): TGCAGTGCTAGACCCACCGGGACAGGGCTTGGCGAGCAGTTCTTC.

This clonotype was seen a few times. V usage is TRBV18 and J usage is TRBJ2-2; no reliable D call. Germline V gene sequence: CDR1 KGHSH, CDR2 LQKENI. The ends were cut back, 6 bases at V and 4 bases at J, with 12 bases in the middle. This CDR3 has 14 amino acids. In DNA, the CDR3 is TGTGCCAGCTCCTTCGCTAAATCCACCGGGGAGCTGTTTTTT. Protein sequence: CASSFAKSTGELFF.

This clonotype was seen a handful of times. The chain uses TRBV13 and TRBJ1-2; weak D call: TRBD1 (6 bases). The ends were cut back, 1 base at V and 4 bases at J, with 10 bases in the middle. Germline loops: CDR1 PRHDT, CDR2 FYEKMQ (reference sequence). CDR3 size: 14 residues. This chain's CDR3 is CASSLDGGRYGYTF. The CDR3 DNA follows: TGTGCCAGCAGCTTAGATGGGGGGCGCTATGGCTACACCTTC.

The chain has TRBV11-2 and TRBJ1-1; a weak D match, TRBD1 (5 bases). The CDR3 has 15 residues. The germline V gene encodes CDR1 SGHAT and CDR2 FQNNGV. V lost 3 bases, J lost 0 bases, and 11 bases lay in between. The CDR3 nucleotides are TGTGCCAGCAGCTTTCGGCAGGGATTGAACACTGAAGCTTTCTTT. Translating it yields CASSFRQGLNTEAFF.

The chain is built from TRBV6-2 or TRBV6-3 and TRBJ2-6; TRBD1 matches at 7 bases. The CDR3 is 18 residues long. Germline loops: CDR1 MNHEY, CDR2 SVGEGT. J gave up 0 bases and V 4 bases, and 9 bases lay outside the gene matches. CDR3 in DNA: TGTGCCAGCAGTTCTATACCGGGACAGTCCTCTGGGGCCAACGTCCTGACTTTC. Its translation: CASSSIPGQSSGANVLTF.

The rearrangement uses TRBV7-9 and TRBJ1-3, with 8 bases fitting TRBD1. Germline V gives CDR1 SEHNR, CDR2 FQNEAQ (reference sequence). The CDR3 spans 16 residues. V lost 5 bases and J lost 3; bases outside the gene matches: 9. The DNA for the CDR3 is TGTGCCAGCAGCGCGCCGGGACAGGCTGATGGAAACACCATATATTTT. Its translation: CASSAPGQADGNTIYF. Drawing the rest from reference TRBV7-9 and TRBJ1-3, the complete variable domain is DTGVSQNPRHKITKRGQNVTFRCDPISEHNRLYWYRQTLGQGPEFLTYFQNEAQLEKSRLLSDRFSAERPKGSFSTLEIQRTEQGDSAMYLCASSAPGQADGNTIYFGEGSWLTVV.

V usage is TRBV30 and J usage is TRBJ2-7, with D perhaps TRBD2 (6 bases). V was shortened by 3 bases and J by 3 bases, with 21 bases between the two germline ends. Germline CDR1 and CDR2: GTSNPN and SVGIG (reference sequence). The CDR3 sequence is 16 residues long. CDR3 protein: CAWRIQPGGLDYEQYF. The CDR3 nucleotides read TGTGCCTGGAGGATCCAACCCGGGGGATTGGACTACGAGCAGTACTTC.

This clonotype was seen many times. V and J are TRBV24-1 and TRBJ1-2, with D uncertain. V was clipped by 4 bases and J by 8 bases, with 10 bases between them. This CDR3 is 12 amino acids long. CDR1 and CDR2 (germline): KGHDR, SFDVKD. The CDR3 is CATSDPRRGYTF. As DNA, the CDR3 is TGTGCCACCAGTGACCCGAGACGCGGCTACACCTTC.

In DNA, the CDR3 is TGTGCCAGCCGGAGGAGTATTTCCACTGAAGCTTTCTTT. Its translation: CASRRSISTEAFF. The genes are TRBV6-4 and TRBJ1-1; no clear D. CDR3 size: 13 residues. Germline lookup yields CDR1 MRHNA and CDR2 SNTAGT. V gave up 8 bases and J gave up 4 bases, with 14 bases separating them.

This chain connects TRBV12-3 or TRBV12-4 to TRBJ2-5, with D perhaps assigned TRBD1 or TRBD2 (5 bases each). Trimming pared 3 bases from V and 1 base from J, leaving 9 bases between. CDR3 length equals 14 residues. The CDR3 nucleotides read TGTGCCAGCAGTTTCTCGGGGACCCAAGAGACCCAGTACTTC. Translation: CASSFSGTQETQYF.

V and J are TRBV9 and TRBJ2-7; D is unresolved. The V end was cut by 4 bases, the J end by 2 bases, with 7 bases between. The CDR3 loop spans 12 amino acids. Germline CDR1 reads SGDLS; CDR2 reads YYNGEE. Here the CDR3 DNA reads TGTGCCAGCAGCCCCCCGCCCTACGAGCAGTACTTC. This translates into CASSPPPYEQYF.

The V gene is TRBV15, the J gene TRBJ1-2, with D possibly being TRBD1 (5 bases). The CDR3 contains 16 residues. Germline CDR1 reads LNHNV; CDR2 reads YYDKDF (reference sequence). The V end was cut by 4 bases, the J end by 8 bases, with 23 bases between. The CDR3 sequence is CATSTGTVPLARGYTF. CDR3 coding DNA: TGTGCCACCAGCACTGGGACTGTCCCCCTAGCTAGGGGCTACACCTTC.

The J gene is TRBJ2-5, the V gene TRBV4-3; TRBD2 might be the D (5 bases). V lost 1 base and J 5 bases, leaving 14 bases between the germline ends. Germline-derived CDR1 and CDR2 are LGHNA and YSLEER. This CDR3 is built from 15 residues. The CDR3 DNA is TGCGCCAGCAGCCAAGGGACGGTGTCGGGGGAGACCCAGTACTTC. It specifies CASSQGTVSGETQYF.

This clonotype was seen many times. This sequence joins TRBV3-1 and TRBJ2-5; 11 nucleotides match TRBD2. In germline, CDR1 is LGHDT, CDR2 YNNKEL (reference sequence). The CDR3 consists of 19 residues. The V gene end was trimmed by 4 bases and the J gene end by 2 bases; junction bases not matched to a gene: 15. CDR3 sequence: CASSLGGWTSGREQETQYF. The DNA of the CDR3 is TGTGCCAGCAGCCTTGGCGGGTGGACTAGCGGGCGTGAACAAGAGACCCAGTACTTC.

This clonotype was recorded at least ten times. The chain uses TRBV28 and TRBJ2-3, with D hard to call. Germline lookup yields CDR1 MDHEN and CDR2 SYDVKM. Trimming pared 6 bases from V and 6 bases from J, leaving 19 bases between. The CDR3 consists of 15 residues. The chain's CDR3 is CASRPARPGLDTQYF. In DNA, the CDR3 is TGTGCCAGCAGACCGGCAAGGCCGGGCCTCGATACGCAGTATTTT.

CDR3 region: CASSQPVGGEGTDTQYF. CDR3 DNA sequence: TGTGCCAGCAGTCAACCCGTAGGAGGGGAGGGCACAGATACGCAGTATTTT. The chain links TRBV6-1 to TRBJ2-3; D is possibly TRBD2 (6 bases). Trimming removed 5 bases from V and 1 base from J, with 19 bases in between. Germline CDR1 and CDR2: MNHNS and SASEGT. The CDR3 length is 17 residues.

This clonotype was seen a few times. The chain links TRBV6-4 to TRBJ2-1, with 8 nucleotides matching TRBD2. V dropped 5 bases and J dropped 8; count of bases not matched to a gene: 17. The germline CDR1 and CDR2 sequences are MRHNA and SNTAGT. This CDR3 is built from 17 residues. The CDR3 DNA is TGTGCCAGCAGTAAAAATAGCGGGGCCCACCTCGTGTATGAGCAGTTCTTC. Translated: CASSKNSGAHLVYEQFF.

This clonotype was seen only a few times. The CDR3 loop is CASSEYLDRVNTEAFF. CDR3 DNA: TGCGCCAGCAGCGAGTACCTAGACAGGGTTAACACTGAAGCTTTCTTT. The V call is TRBV5-1, the J call TRBJ1-1; 7 nucleotides match TRBD1. Trimming at V came to 4 bases and at J to 2 bases, leaving 11 bases not matched to a gene. This CDR3 comprises 16 residues. The V gene's germline CDR1 is SGHRS and CDR2 YFSETQ.

This clonotype has a handful of counts. The chain carries TRBV18 and TRBJ1-1; unclear D gene. The CDR3 extends over 12 amino acids. The germline gives CDR1 KGHSH, CDR2 LQKENI. V was pared by 3 bases and J by 6 bases, with 8 bases between. Here the CDR3 reads CASSPIVPEAFF. CDR3 coding DNA: TGTGCCAGCTCACCCATCGTCCCTGAAGCTTTCTTT. Together with reference TRBV18 and TRBJ1-1, the CDR3 gives the full variable domain: NAGVMQNPRHLVRRRGQEARLRCSPMKGHSHVYWYRQLPEEGLKFMVYLQKENIIDESGMPKERFSAEFPKEGPSILRIQQVVRGDSAAYFCASSPIVPEAFFGQGTRLTVV.

The V and J genes are TRBV15 and TRBJ2-3; TRBD2 aligns across 8 bases. The junction had 4 bases not matched to a gene; V was cut back by 0 bases and J by 5 bases. The CDR3 length is 15 residues. Per germline, CDR1 LNHNV and CDR2 YYDKDF (reference sequence). The DNA of the CDR3 is TGTGCCACCAGCAGAGAGCGGGGGGTGAAAGATACGCAGTATTTT. It codes for CATSRERGVKDTQYF.

This clonotype has a count of ten or more. V is TRBV20-1 and J is TRBJ2-3, with TRBD2 identical over 12 bases. Trimming removed 1 base from V and 3 bases from J; junction bases left unmatched: 2. The CDR3 consists of 15 residues. Germline V lookup: CDR1 DFQATT, CDR2 SNEGSKA (reference sequence). For the CDR3, the DNA is TGCAGTGCTAGAGGACTAGCGGGGGTGACAGATACGCAGTATTTT. It codes for CSARGLAGVTDTQYF.